These 12 T cell receptor beta chains share one sample of origin, sequenced in a study of blood T cell repertoires in COVID-19. Profiled with immunoSEQ multiplex PCR; TCRdb holds only in-frame clones, not every one. Of around 84,000 clones listed, roughly 90% were seen once; the top ten hold approximately 4.5%. The specimen sequenced was peripheral blood. Every receptor here comes from a man aged 50 to 60 with active COVID-19.

The V call is TRBV7-7, the J call TRBJ2-1; D uncertain. Germline-derived CDR1 and CDR2 are SSHAT and FNYEAQ (reference sequence). This CDR3 spans 13 amino acids. The ends were cut back, 5 bases at V and 8 bases at J, with 13 bases in the middle. In DNA form, the CDR3 reads TGTGCCAGCAGCCCGGCGGAGTGGGATGAGCAGTTCTTC. Amino acid sequence: CASSPAEWDEQFF.

This clone has a single count. The V and J genes are TRBV6-1 and TRBJ2-1; D is unresolved. The CDR3 runs 14 residues. Germline V lookup: CDR1 MNHNS, CDR2 SASEGT. The V gene lost 2 bases and the J gene lost 9 bases, with 14 bases spanning the gap. CDR3 sequence (DNA): TGTGCCAGCAGTGAATTGAGTAGCCCCGGTGAGCAGTTCTTC. Its translation: CASSELSSPGEQFF.

This chain links TRBV25-1 with TRBJ2-7, with D possibly TRBD2 on 7 matching bases. CDR1 MGHDK and CDR2 SYGVNS come from the germline V gene. This CDR3 is built from 15 residues. The V end was cut by 5 bases, the J end by 5 bases, with 19 bases between. CDR3 DNA sequence: TGTGCCAGCAGTCGTGGGGGGGGGCTCAGCCACGAGCAGTACTTC. It encodes CASSRGGGLSHEQYF.

This clone occurred once. V and J are TRBV23-1 and TRBJ2-3; TRBD1 matches 8 bases. TRBV23-1 is labeled an ORF, and its function is uncertain. CDR3 length equals 17 residues. V lost 3 bases, J lost 0 bases, and 8 bases stayed unmatched. The CDR3 DNA follows: TGCGCCAGCAGTCAGGTGGGGACAGGTTATAGCACAGATACGCAGTATTTT. Translation: CASSQVGTGYSTDTQYF.

The chain recombines TRBV9 with TRBJ2-6, with D tentatively TRBD1 (5 bases). The CDR3 sequence is 18 residues long. Trimming removed 3 bases at V and 3 bases at J, with 19 bases between. Germline CDR1 and CDR2: SGDLS and YYNGEE. CDR3 DNA: TGTGCCAGCAGCGCAGGGATTAAGCGCACAGATGGGGCCAACGTCCTGACTTTC. Protein product: CASSAGIKRTDGANVLTF.

V and J are TRBV19 and TRBJ2-3; 7 bases align to TRBD2. CDR1 and CDR2 (germline): LNHDA, SQIVND (reference sequence). J lost 4 bases, V lost 1 base, and 14 bases had no gene match. This CDR3 has 18 residues. The CDR3 bases are TGTGCCAGTAGTATAGGTGGGACTAAGAACGGTGAGGCAGATACGCAGTATTTT. Amino acids: CASSIGGTKNGEADTQYF. Looking up the rest from reference TRBV19 and TRBJ2-3 gives the full variable domain: DGGITQSPKYLFRKEGQNVTLSCEQNLNHDAMYWYRQDPGQGLRLIYYSQIVNDFQKGDIAEGYSVSREKKESFPLTVTSAQKNPTAFYLCASSIGGTKNGEADTQYFGPGTRLTVL.

This clone was found once. This chain links TRBV25-1 with TRBJ2-7, with D maybe TRBD2 (5 bases). Germline V CDR1 and CDR2: MGHDK, SYGVNS. The V and J ends lost 4 bases and 3 bases respectively, with 19 bases between them. CDR3 size: 16 residues. The CDR3 sequence is CASSAPGINHFYEQYF. As DNA, the CDR3 is TGTGCCAGCAGTGCACCGGGAATCAACCACTTCTACGAGCAGTACTTC.

The rearrangement links TRBV28 to TRBJ1-4; no definite D call. The V and J ends lost 6 bases and 8 bases respectively, with 13 bases between them. CDR1 and CDR2 from the germline V gene are MDHEN and SYDVKM. The CDR3 has 13 residues. The chain's CDR3 is CASRTIRQEKLFF. The CDR3 bases are TGTGCCAGCAGAACGATCAGGCAGGAAAAACTGTTTTTT. The full variable domain, rest sourced from reference TRBV28 and TRBJ1-4, is DVKVTQSSRYLVKRTGEKVFLECVQDMDHENMFWYRQDPGLGLRLIYFSYDVKMKEKGDIPEGYSVSREKKERFSLILESASTNQTSMYLCASRTIRQEKLFFGSGTQLSVL.

V and J are TRBV6-5 and TRBJ1-2; perhaps TRBD1 as D (5 bases). Germline CDR1 MNHEY, CDR2 SVGAGI. V was trimmed by 5 bases and J by 6 bases, leaving 13 bases between them. CDR3 length: 13 residues. The CDR3 sequence: CASSPGREHGYTF. As DNA, the CDR3 is TGTGCCAGCAGTCCCGGCAGGGAACATGGCTACACCTTC.

V usage is TRBV6-5 and J usage is TRBJ1-1; D call uncertain. The germline V gene has CDR1 MNHEY and CDR2 SVGAGI. V lost 6 bases and J 1 base, leaving 9 bases between the germline ends. The CDR3 covers 13 residues. The CDR3 sequence is CASRLASNTEAFF. The DNA of the CDR3 is TGTGCCAGCAGATTGGCTTCGAACACTGAAGCTTTCTTT.

The V and J genes are TRBV5-1 and TRBJ2-3; D may be TRBD1 (6 bases). Germline V gene data show CDR1 as SGHRS and CDR2 as YFSETQ. The CDR3 length is 16 residues. Between the trimmed V and J ends, which lost 4 bases and 1 base, there was a span of 16 bases. CDR3 sequence reads: CASSATRDTGTDTQYF. CDR3 coding DNA: TGCGCCAGCAGCGCTACCCGGGACACAGGCACAGATACGCAGTATTTT. The full variable domain, completed using reference TRBV5-1 and TRBJ2-3, is KAGVTQTPRYLIKTRGQQVTLSCSPISGHRSVSWYQQTPGQGLQFLFEYFSETQRNKGNFPGRFSGRQFSNSRSEMNVSTLELGDSALYLCASSATRDTGTDTQYFGPGTRLTVL.

This clone occurred once. The V call is TRBV4-3, the J call TRBJ1-3; D call uncertain. The germline gives CDR1 LGHNA, CDR2 YSLEER. The V end lost 0 bases, the J end lost 0 bases, and 6 bases lay between the germline ends. This CDR3 contains 15 residues. In DNA, the CDR3 is TGCGCCAGCAGCCAAGACACATTCTCTGGAAACACCATATATTTT. This sequence encodes CASSQDTFSGNTIYF.